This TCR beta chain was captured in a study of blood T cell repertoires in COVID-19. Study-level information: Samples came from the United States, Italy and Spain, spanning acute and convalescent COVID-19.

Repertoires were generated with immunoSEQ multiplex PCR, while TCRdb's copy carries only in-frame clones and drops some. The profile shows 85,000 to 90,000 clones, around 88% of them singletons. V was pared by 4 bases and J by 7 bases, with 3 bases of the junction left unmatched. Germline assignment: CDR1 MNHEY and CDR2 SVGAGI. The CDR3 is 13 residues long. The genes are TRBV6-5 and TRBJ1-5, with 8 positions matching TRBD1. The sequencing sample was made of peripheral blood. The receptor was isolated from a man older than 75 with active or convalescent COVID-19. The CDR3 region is CASSSTGGQPQHF. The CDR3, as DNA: TGTGCCAGCAGTTCCACAGGGGGGCAGCCCCAGCATTTT.